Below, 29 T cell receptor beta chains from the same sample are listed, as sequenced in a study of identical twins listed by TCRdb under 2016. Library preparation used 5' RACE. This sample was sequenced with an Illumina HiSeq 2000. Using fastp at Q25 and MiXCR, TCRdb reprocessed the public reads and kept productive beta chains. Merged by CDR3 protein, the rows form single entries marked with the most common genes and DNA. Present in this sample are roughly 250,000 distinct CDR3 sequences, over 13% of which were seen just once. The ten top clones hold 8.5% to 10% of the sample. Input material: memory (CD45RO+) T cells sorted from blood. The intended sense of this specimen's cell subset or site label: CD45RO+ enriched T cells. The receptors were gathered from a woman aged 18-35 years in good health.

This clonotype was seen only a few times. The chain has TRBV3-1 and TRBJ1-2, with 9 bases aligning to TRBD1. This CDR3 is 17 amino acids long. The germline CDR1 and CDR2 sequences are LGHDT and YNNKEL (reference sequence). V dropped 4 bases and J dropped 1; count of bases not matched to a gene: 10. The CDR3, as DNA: TGTGCCAGCAGCCCCCGGGACAGGGTTTGGGGTAACTATGGCTACACCTTC. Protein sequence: CASSPRDRVWGNYGYTF.

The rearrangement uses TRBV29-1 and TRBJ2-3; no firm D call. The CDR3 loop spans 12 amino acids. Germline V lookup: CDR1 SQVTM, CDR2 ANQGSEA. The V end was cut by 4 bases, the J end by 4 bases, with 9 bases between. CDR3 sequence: CSVGISSDTQYF. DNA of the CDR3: TGCAGCGTTGGGATATCGTCAGATACGCAGTATTTT.

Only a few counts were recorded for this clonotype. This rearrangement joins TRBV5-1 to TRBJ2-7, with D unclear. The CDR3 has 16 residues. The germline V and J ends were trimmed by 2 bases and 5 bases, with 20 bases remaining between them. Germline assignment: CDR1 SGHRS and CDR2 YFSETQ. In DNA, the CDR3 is TGCGCCAGCAGCTTCGCGACGGGTACGCCTAAAGACGAGCAGTACTTC. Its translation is CASSFATGTPKDEQYF.

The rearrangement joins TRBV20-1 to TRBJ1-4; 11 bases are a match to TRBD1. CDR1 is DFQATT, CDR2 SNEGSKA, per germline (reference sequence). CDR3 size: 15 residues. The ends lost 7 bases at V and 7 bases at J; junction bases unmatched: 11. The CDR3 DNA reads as TGCAGTGGTATTGCGCCGGGACAGGGGGGTGAAAAACTGTTTTTT. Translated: CSGIAPGQGGEKLFF.

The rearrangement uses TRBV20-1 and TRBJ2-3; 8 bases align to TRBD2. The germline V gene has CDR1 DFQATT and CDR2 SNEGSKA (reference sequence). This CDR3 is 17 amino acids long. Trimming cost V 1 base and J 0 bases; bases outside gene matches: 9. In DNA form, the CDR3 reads TGCAGTGCTAGAGCCATCAGGGCTAGCGGGAGCACAGATACGCAGTATTTT. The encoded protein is CSARAIRASGSTDTQYF.

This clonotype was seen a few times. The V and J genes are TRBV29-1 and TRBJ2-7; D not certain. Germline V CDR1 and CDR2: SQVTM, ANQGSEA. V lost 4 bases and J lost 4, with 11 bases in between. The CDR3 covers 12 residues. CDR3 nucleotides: TGCAGCGTTGCCCCCCCCGGGTACGAGCAGTACTTC. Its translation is CSVAPPGYEQYF.

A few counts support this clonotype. The CDR3 nucleotides are TGTGCCAGCAGTTACGATCGGGGCTCGAGGTCGGGCTACACCTTC. The encoded protein is CASSYDRGSRSGYTF. This sequence joins TRBV6-5 and TRBJ1-2, with D maybe TRBD1 (5 bases). CDR3 length: 15 amino acids. V was trimmed by 2 bases and J by 8 bases, leaving 18 bases between them. Germline lookup yields CDR1 MNHEY and CDR2 SVGAGI.

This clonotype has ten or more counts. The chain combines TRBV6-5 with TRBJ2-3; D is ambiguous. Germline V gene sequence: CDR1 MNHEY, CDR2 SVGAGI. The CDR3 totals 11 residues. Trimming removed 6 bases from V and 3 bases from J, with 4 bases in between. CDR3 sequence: CASRLTDTQYF. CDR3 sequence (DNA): TGTGCCAGCAGGCTTACAGATACGCAGTATTTT.

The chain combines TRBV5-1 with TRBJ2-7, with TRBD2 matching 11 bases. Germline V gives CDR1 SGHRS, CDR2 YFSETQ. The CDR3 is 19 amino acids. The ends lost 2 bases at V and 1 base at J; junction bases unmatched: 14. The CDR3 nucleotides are TGCGCCAGCAGCTTTTCTCTACCCGGGACTAGCGGAAGTTCCTACGAGCAGTACTTC. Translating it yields CASSFSLPGTSGSSYEQYF.

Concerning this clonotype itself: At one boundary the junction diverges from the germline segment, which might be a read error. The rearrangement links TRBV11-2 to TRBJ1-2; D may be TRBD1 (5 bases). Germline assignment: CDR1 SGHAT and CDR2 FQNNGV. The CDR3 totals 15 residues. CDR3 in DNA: TGTGCCACCAGCACCCGGGACCATGGTAACTATGGCTACACCTTC. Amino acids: CATSTRDHGNYGYTF.

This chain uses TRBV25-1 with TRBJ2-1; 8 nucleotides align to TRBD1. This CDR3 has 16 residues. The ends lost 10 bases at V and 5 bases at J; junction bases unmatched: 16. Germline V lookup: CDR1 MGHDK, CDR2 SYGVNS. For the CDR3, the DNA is TGTGCCACTAAGGCCCAAGAGGGACAGGCCAACAATGAGCAGTTCTTC. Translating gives CATKAQEGQANNEQFF.

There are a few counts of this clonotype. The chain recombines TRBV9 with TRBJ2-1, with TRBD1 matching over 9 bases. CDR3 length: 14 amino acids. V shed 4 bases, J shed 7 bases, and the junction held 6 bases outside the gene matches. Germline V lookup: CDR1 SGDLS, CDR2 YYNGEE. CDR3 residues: CASSFPGQGNEQFF. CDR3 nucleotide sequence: TGTGCCAGCAGCTTTCCGGGACAGGGAAATGAGCAGTTCTTC. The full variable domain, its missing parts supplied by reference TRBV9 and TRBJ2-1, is DSGVTQTPKHLITATGQRVTLRCSPRSGDLSVYWYQQSLDQGLQFLIQYYNGEERAKGNILERFSAQQFPDLHSELNLSSLELGDSALYFCASSFPGQGNEQFFGPGTRLTVL.

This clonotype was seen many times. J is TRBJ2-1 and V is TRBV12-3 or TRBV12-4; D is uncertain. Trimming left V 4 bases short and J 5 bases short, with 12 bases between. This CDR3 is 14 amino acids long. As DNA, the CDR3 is TGTGCCAGCAGTTCGCGGACCGGTAACAATGAGCAGTTCTTC. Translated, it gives CASSSRTGNNEQFF.

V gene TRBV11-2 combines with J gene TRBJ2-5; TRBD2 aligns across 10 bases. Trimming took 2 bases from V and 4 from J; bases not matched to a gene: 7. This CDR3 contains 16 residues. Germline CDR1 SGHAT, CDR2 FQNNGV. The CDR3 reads CASSLFGSSGGETQYF. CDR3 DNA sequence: TGTGCCAGCAGCTTATTTGGGTCTAGCGGGGGAGAGACCCAGTACTTC.

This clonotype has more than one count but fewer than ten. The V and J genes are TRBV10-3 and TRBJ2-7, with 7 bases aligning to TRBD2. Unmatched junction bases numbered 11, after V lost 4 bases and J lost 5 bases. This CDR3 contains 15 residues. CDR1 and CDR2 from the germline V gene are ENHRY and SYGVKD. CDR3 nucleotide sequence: TGTGCCATCAGTGGGTCTAGCGGAGGTTCCGACGAGCAGTACTTC. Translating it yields CAISGSSGGSDEQYF.

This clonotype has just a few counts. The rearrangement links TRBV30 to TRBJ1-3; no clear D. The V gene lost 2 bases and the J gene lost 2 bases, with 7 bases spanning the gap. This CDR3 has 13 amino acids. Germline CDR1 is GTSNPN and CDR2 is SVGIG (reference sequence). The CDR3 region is CAWSPSAGNTIYF. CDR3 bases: TGTGCCTGGAGTCCTTCGGCTGGAAACACCATATATTTT.

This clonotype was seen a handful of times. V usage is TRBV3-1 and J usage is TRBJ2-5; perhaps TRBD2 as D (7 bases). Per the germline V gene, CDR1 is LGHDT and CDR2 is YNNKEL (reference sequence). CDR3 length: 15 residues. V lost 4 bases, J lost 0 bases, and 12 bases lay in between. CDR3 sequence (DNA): TGTGCCAGCAGCCTCCGGGGGGCCCACCAAGAGACCCAGTACTTC. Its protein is CASSLRGAHQETQYF.

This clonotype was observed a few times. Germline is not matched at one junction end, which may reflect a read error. CDR3 sequence (DNA): TGTGCTAGCAGCTCCCACACCGACCTGGGGGAGACCCAGTACTTC. Translation gives CASSSHTDLGETQYF. The V gene is TRBV7-7, the J gene TRBJ2-5; no firm D call. Germline lookup yields CDR1 SSHAT and CDR2 FNYEAQ (reference sequence). The CDR3 length is 15 residues.

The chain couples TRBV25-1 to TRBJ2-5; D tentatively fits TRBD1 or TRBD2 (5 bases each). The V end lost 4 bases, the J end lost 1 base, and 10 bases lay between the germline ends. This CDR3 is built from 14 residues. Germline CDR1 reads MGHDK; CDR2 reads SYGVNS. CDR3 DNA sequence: TGTGCCAGCAGTGGGGGCGGAGGCCAAGAGACCCAGTACTTC. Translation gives CASSGGGGQETQYF.

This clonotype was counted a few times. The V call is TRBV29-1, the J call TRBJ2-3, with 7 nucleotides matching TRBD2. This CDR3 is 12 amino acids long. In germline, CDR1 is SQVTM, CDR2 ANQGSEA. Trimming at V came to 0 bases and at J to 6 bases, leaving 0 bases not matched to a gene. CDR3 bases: TGCAGCGTTGAAGACGGGAGGGATACGCAGTATTTT. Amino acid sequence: CSVEDGRDTQYF.

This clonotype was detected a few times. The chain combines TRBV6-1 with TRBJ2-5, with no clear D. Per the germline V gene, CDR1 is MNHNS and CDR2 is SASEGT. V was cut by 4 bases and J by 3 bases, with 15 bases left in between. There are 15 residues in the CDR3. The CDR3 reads CASSGNQAREETQYF. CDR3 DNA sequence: TGTGCCAGCAGTGGAAATCAAGCCCGAGAAGAGACCCAGTACTTC.

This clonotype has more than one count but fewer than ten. The CDR3 coding sequence is TGTGCCAGCAGTCTACCGGGGAATTCACCCCTCCACTTT. The encoded protein is CASSLPGNSPLHF. This chain uses TRBV12-3 or TRBV12-4 with TRBJ1-6; D is undetermined. The V end was cut by 5 bases, the J end by 7 bases, with 9 bases between. This CDR3 is built from 13 residues.

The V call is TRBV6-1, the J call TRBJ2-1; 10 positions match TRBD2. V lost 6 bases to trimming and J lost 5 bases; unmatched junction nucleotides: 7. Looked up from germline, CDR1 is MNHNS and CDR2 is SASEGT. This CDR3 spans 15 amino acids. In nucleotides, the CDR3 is TGTGCCAGCAGCTTAAGCGGGAGGGCGCACAATGAGCAGTTCTTC. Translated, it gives CASSLSGRAHNEQFF.

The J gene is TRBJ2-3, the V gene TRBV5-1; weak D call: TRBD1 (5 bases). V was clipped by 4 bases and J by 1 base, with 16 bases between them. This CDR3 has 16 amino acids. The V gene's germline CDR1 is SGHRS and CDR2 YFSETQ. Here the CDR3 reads CASSPSTWGGTDTQYF. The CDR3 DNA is TGCGCCAGCAGCCCGTCTACCTGGGGCGGCACAGATACGCAGTATTTT.

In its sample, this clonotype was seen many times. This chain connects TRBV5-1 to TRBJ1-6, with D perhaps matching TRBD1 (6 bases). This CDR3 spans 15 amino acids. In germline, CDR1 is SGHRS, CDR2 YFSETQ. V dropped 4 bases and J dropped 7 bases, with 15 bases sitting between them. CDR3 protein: CASSPRGLGNSPLHF. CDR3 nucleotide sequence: TGCGCCAGCAGCCCTCGGGGGCTAGGGAATTCACCCCTCCACTTT.

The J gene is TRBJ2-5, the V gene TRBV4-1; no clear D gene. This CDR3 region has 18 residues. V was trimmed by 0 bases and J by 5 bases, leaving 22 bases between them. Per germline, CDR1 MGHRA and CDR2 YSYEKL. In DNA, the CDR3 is TGCGCCAGCAGCCAAGATCCCCCAAGCCCCCTCAATCCGGAGACCCAGTACTTC. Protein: CASSQDPPSPLNPETQYF.

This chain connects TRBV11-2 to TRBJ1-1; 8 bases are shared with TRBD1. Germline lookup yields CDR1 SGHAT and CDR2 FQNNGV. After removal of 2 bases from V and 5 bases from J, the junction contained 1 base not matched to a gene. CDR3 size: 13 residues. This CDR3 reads CASSLRQGTEAFF. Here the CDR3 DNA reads TGTGCCAGCAGCTTAAGACAGGGGACTGAAGCTTTCTTT.

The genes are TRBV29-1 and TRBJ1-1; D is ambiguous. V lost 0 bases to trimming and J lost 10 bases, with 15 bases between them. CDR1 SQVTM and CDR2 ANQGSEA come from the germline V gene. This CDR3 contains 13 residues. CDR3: CSVEDRSVEGAFF. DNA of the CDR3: TGCAGCGTTGAAGATCGATCAGTTGAGGGAGCTTTCTTT.

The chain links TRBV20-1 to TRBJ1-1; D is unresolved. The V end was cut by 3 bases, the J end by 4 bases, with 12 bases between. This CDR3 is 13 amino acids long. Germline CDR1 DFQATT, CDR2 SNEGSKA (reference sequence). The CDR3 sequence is CSASRVRGTEAFF. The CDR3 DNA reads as TGCAGTGCTAGCCGGGTAAGAGGCACTGAAGCTTTCTTT.